This T cell receptor (beta chain) was captured by sequencing in a study of T cell repertoires in cytomegalovirus infection. Study background: Indications came from public TCR beta signatures; they pointed to CMV infection and to a matching HLA type.

TCRdb re-derived calls from the reads in MiXCR, one entry per CDR3 protein. Here the sample spans approximately 590,000 distinct CDR3 sequences, 40% being singletons. This CDR3 contains 15 residues. Germline loops: CDR1 SGHTA, CDR2 FQGNSA. V dropped 0 bases and J dropped 4 bases, with 12 bases sitting between them. Whole-study findings and limits: What dominated the ex vivo response were HLA-C-restricted CMV-specific TCR beta clonotypes.

At least ten counts were recorded for this clonotype. Its antigen is still unknown. This sequence was found in a human donor in good health (CMV status not recorded). Some clones in this sample may be carry-over from other donors' samples. Sequencing was performed on cultured PBMCs, taken from culture after CMV antigen stimulation. The chain carries TRBV7-2 and TRBJ1-1, with D perhaps TRBD1 (6 bases). The CDR3 DNA reads as TGTGCCAGCAGCTTAGCAGGGGGTTCGAGCACTGAAGCTTTCTTT. Its protein is CASSLAGGSSTEAFF.